The 15 T cell receptor beta chains below come from one sample, sequenced in a study of shared clonotypes between healthy human individuals. TCRdb's table, derived via immunoSEQ multiplex PCR, lists solely in-frame clones and lacks some. The repertoire includes some 2,500,000 clones, approximately 90% of them detected once, and approximately 0.39% sits in the top ten. The sequencing input was naive CD4+ T cells from PBMCs. As to subset: CD45RA+ positively selected. These receptors were obtained from a man aged 18-30 years in good health. Some clones in this sample may be carry-over from other donors' samples.

The chain has TRBV29-1 and TRBJ2-5, with D possibly being TRBD2 (6 bases). V shed 6 bases and J shed 7 bases, with 12 bases lying between them. The CDR3 is 11 residues long. Germline loops: CDR1 SQVTM, CDR2 ANQGSEA. CDR3 bases: TGCAGCGTCTGGAGGGGAGGGACCCAGTACTTC. Amino acid sequence: CSVWRGGTQYF.

The V call is TRBV4-1, the J call TRBJ2-1; no firm D call. Trimming left V 3 bases short and J 6 bases short, with 9 bases between. Germline CDR1 and CDR2: MGHRA and YSYEKL. This CDR3 spans 13 amino acids. CDR3 sequence reads: CASSQLWVNEQFF. The CDR3 DNA follows: TGCGCCAGCAGCCAGCTATGGGTCAATGAGCAGTTCTTC.

This clone showed up just once. Here the CDR3 reads CASSRDRQPPSANEKLFF. The CDR3 DNA follows: TGTGCCAGCAGCCGAGACCGACAGCCACCATCAGCTAATGAAAAACTGTTTTTT. V and J are TRBV11-2 and TRBJ1-4; TRBD1 is a possible D gene (5 bases). With 5 bases removed from V and 3 bases from J, the gap between germline ends came to 22 bases. The CDR3 length is 18 residues. Germline CDR1 and CDR2: SGHAT and FQNNGV.

On this clone itself: The sample carries other DNA sequences with the same CDR3. The chain uses TRBV5-4 and TRBJ2-5, with 10 bases fitting TRBD1. CDR1 is SGHNT and CDR2 is YYREEE in the germline V gene (reference sequence). This CDR3 has 14 residues. V shed 4 bases and J 4 bases; nucleotides not matched to a gene: 4. In DNA, the CDR3 is TGTGCCAGCAGCCCGACAGGGGGCAGAGAGACCCAGTACTTC. Protein: CASSPTGGRETQYF.

The V call is TRBV6-5, the J call TRBJ1-2; the match to TRBD1 covers 8 bases. The CDR3 loop spans 13 amino acids. Germline CDR1 is MNHEY and CDR2 is SVGAGI. Trimming removed 6 bases from V and 4 bases from J; junction bases left unmatched: 4. The DNA for the CDR3 is TGTGCCAGCAGCCAGGACAGGGTCTATGGCTACACCTTC. Its protein product is CASSQDRVYGYTF.

V and J are TRBV2 and TRBJ2-3; 10 bases fit TRBD1. The CDR3 has 15 amino acids. V was pared by 6 bases and J by 5 bases, with 8 bases of the junction left unmatched. From germline, CDR1 is SNHLY and CDR2 FYNNEI. The CDR3 nucleotides read TGTGCCAGCAGGGGACAGGGGCTAAGGGGAGATACGCAGTATTTT. This sequence encodes CASRGQGLRGDTQYF.

V gene TRBV7-9 combines with J gene TRBJ1-4; D may be TRBD1 (6 bases). The CDR3 has 16 amino acids. In germline, CDR1 is SEHNR, CDR2 FQNEAQ (reference sequence). Trimming removed 2 bases at V and 7 bases at J, with 17 bases between. CDR3: CASSLPPGQGSEKLFF. DNA for the CDR3: TGTGCCAGCAGCTTACCCCCCGGCCAGGGGAGTGAAAAACTGTTTTTT. Supplemented by reference TRBV7-9 and TRBJ1-4, the full variable domain reads DTGVSQNPRHKITKRGQNVTFRCDPISEHNRLYWYRQTLGQGPEFLTYFQNEAQLEKSRLLSDRFSAERPKGSFSTLEIQRTEQGDSAMYLCASSLPPGQGSEKLFFGSGTQLSVL.

J is TRBJ2-5 and V is TRBV5-1; weak D call: TRBD1 (5 bases). There are 13 residues in the CDR3. Trimming left V 5 bases short and J 5 bases short, with 13 bases between. Per germline, CDR1 SGHRS and CDR2 YFSETQ. CDR3 in amino acids: CASSKQGDETQYF. CDR3 coding DNA: TGCGCCAGCAGTAAGCAGGGCGACGAGACCCAGTACTTC.

As for this clone: The identical CDR3 is also encoded by other nucleotide sequences in the sample. The CDR3, as DNA: TGCGCCAGCAGCTTGGTTGCAGGCCCAACCTACGAGCAGTACTTC. Its protein product is CASSLVAGPTYEQYF. The V call is TRBV5-1, the J call TRBJ2-7; D uncertain. Looked up from germline, CDR1 is SGHRS and CDR2 is YFSETQ. There are 15 residues in the CDR3. V was shortened by 0 bases and J by 2 bases, with 12 bases between the two germline ends.

The chain couples TRBV5-1 to TRBJ1-5; 9 positions match TRBD1. V shed 4 bases and J 6 bases; nucleotides not matched to a gene: 11. CDR1 SGHRS and CDR2 YFSETQ come from the germline V gene. The CDR3 length is 16 residues. The CDR3 is CASSLNPGQGAQPQHF. The CDR3 DNA reads as TGCGCCAGCAGCCTCAACCCGGGACAGGGCGCTCAGCCCCAGCATTTT.

Turning to this clone: Different DNA sequences within this sample yield the same CDR3. CDR3 residues: CSARVTDTQYF. The CDR3 DNA sequence: TGCAGTGCTAGAGTCACAGATACGCAGTATTTT. This sequence joins TRBV20-1 and TRBJ2-3; D uncertain. CDR3 length equals 11 residues. Germline values: CDR1 DFQATT, CDR2 SNEGSKA (reference sequence). V was pared by 1 base and J by 2 bases, with 1 base between.

This clone has just one count. J is TRBJ1-1 and V is TRBV7-8; D not resolved. The germline V gene has CDR1 SGHVS and CDR2 FQNEAQ. The CDR3 has 17 amino acids. V shed 2 bases and J shed 3 bases, with 19 bases lying between them. The CDR3, as DNA: TGTGCCAGCAGCTTAAAGTGGAATAGGTTAGTCGACACTGAAGCTTTCTTT. Residues: CASSLKWNRLVDTEAFF.

The V and J genes are TRBV10-2 and TRBJ1-1; D is possibly TRBD1 (6 bases). V lost 7 bases to trimming and J lost 1 base, with 10 bases between them. CDR3 size: 13 residues. Per germline, CDR1 WSHSY and CDR2 SAAADI. This CDR3 reads CASIVQGNTEAFF. The CDR3 DNA reads TGCGCCAGCATAGTACAGGGGAACACTGAAGCTTTCTTT.

The chain is built from TRBV19 and TRBJ1-2; D is unclear. V shed 0 bases and J shed 2 bases, with 10 bases lying between them. The CDR3 covers 15 residues. The germline V gene has CDR1 LNHDA and CDR2 SQIVND (reference sequence). The CDR3 DNA reads as TGTGCCAGTAGTATAGATTGGTACCAGAACTATGGCTACACCTTC. Translating it yields CASSIDWYQNYGYTF.

V gene TRBV11-2 combines with J gene TRBJ2-5; 7 bases line up with TRBD1. CDR3 size: 15 residues. The ends lost 5 bases at V and 8 bases at J; junction bases unmatched: 14. In germline, CDR1 is SGHAT, CDR2 FQNNGV. CDR3 sequence: CASSGQGQARGTQYF. CDR3 nucleotides: TGTGCCAGCAGCGGCCAAGGACAGGCCCGGGGAACCCAGTACTTC. Variable domain in full (rest from reference TRBV11-2 and TRBJ2-5): EAGVAQSPRYKIIEKRQSVAFWCNPISGHATLYWYQQILGQGPKLLIQFQNNGVVDDSQLPKDRFSAERLKGVDSTLKIQPAKLEDSAVYLCASSGQGQARGTQYFGPGTRLLVL.